A few counts support the clone carrying this T cell receptor (beta chain). These data are taken from a study of low-dose radiotherapy and immunotherapy resistance in tumors. Trimming removed 4 bases from V and 2 bases from J, with 18 bases in between. The germline gives CDR1 KGHDR, CDR2 SFDVKD. This CDR3 has 17 amino acids. With TRAV- and TRBV-specific primers, first-strand cDNA was made, covering the alpha and beta chains. Both a constant-region primer and a V-primer adapter served to amplify TCRs across 15 to 20 PCR cycles. TCRdb re-called the reads through MiXCR, storing one row per CDR3 protein. There are about 15,000 distinct CDR3 sequences in the sample; about three fifths occur only once, and approximately 7.7% lies in the top ten.

The chain combines TRBV24-1 with TRBJ2-3; tentatively, D is TRBD1 (6 bases). The source of this sequence is a human donor with advanced metastatic prostate, ovarian, gallbladder or colorectal cancer (not recorded which). This table probably holds off-target reads from a library built for another chain. CDR3 nucleotides: TGTGCCACCAGTGAACTAACGTTTCAGGGGTCCACAGATACGCAGTATTTT. Translated: CATSELTFQGSTDTQYF.